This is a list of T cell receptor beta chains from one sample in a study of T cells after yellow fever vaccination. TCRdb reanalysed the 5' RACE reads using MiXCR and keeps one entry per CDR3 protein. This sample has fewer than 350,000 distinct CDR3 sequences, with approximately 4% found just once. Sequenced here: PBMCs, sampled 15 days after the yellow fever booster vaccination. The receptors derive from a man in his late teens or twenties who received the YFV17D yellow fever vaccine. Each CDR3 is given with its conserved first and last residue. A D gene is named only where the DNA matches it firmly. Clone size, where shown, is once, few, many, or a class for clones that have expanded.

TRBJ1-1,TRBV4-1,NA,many,TGCGCCAGCAGCCAAGGCGAGGGGGACATGAACACTGAAGCTTTCTTT,CASSQGEGDMNTEAFF
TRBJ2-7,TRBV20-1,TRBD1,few,TGCAGTGCTGGGCTGGGACAGGGGATGAAGCAGTACTTC,CSAGLGQGMKQYF
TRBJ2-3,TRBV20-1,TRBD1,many,TGCAGTGCTCAAGGGGGCTCCCAACCAGATACGCAGTATTTT,CSAQGGSQPDTQYF
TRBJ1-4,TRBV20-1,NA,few,TGCAGTGCTAGAAGTACGTGGGCTAATGAAAAACTGTTTTTT,CSARSTWANEKLFF
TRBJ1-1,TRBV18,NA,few,TGTGCCAGCTCTAAGGGGGTCTTTATGAACACTGAAGCTTTCTTT,CASSKGVFMNTEAFF
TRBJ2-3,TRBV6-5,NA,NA,TGTGCCAGCAGTTACTCGAAAGGGTATACGCAGTATTTT,CASSYSKGYTQYF
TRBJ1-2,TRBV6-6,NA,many,TGTGCCACGACGGGCTCTAACTATGGCTACACCTTC,CATTGSNYGYTF
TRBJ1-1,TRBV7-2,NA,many,TGTGCCAGCAGCTTCCGGGGCATGAACACTGAAGCTTTCTTT,CASSFRGMNTEAFF
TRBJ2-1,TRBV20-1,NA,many,TGCAGTGCCGGAGACCGAAATGAGCAGTTCTTC,CSAGDRNEQFF
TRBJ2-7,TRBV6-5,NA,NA,TGTGCCACCCAACTAAACAGCCGGGACCTTATCCCCTACGAGCAGTACTTC,CATQLNSRDLIPYEQYF
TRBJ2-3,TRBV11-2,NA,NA,TGTGCCAGCAGCTCCCACTCTCGAGATACGCAGTATTTT,CASSSHSRDTQYF
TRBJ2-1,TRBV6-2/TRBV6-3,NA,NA,TGTGCCAGCATTAATGGACTATCCTACAATGAGCAGTTCTTC,CASINGLSYNEQFF
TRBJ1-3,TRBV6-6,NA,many,TGTGCCAGCAGTTCAAAGGACACCATATATTTT,CASSSKDTIYF
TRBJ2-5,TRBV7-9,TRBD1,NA,TGTGCCAGCAGCATCCGGGGACAGGGATGGCAGACCCAGTACTTC,CASSIRGQGWQTQYF
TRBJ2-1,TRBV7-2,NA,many,TGTGCCAGCAGCTTAGTCAGGCTTCCTGAGCAGTTCTTC,CASSLVRLPEQFF
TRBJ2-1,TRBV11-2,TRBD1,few,TGTGCCAGCAGCCGCCGGACAGGGAGTTTCAATGAGCAGTTCTTC,CASSRRTGSFNEQFF
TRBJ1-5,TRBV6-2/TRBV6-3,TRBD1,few,TGTGCCAGCAAAGTCCGACAGGGACGCAATCAGCCCCAGCATTTT,CASKVRQGRNQPQHF
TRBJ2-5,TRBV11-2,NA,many,TGTGCCAGCAGCTTAGAGGGCAGGGGAGCGACCCAGTACTTC,CASSLEGRGATQYF
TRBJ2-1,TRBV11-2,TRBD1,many,TGTGCCAGCAGCTCGACAGGGGGCGATGAGCAGTTCTTC,CASSSTGGDEQFF
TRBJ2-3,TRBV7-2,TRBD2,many,TGTGCCAGCAGCCTAGGCTCGGGACTAGCGCGCACAGATACGCAGTATTTT,CASSLGSGLARTDTQYF
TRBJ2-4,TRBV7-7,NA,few,TGTGCCAGCAGCCTCGGGCCCCAAAACATTCAGTACTTC,CASSLGPQNIQYF
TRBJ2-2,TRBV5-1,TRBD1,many,TGCGCCAGCAGCTTGTCAGGGGGAACCGGGGAGCTGTTTTTT,CASSLSGGTGELFF
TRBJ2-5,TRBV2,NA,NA,TGTGCCAGCAGGGACATAGGGGACGAAGAGACCCAGTACTTC,CASRDIGDEETQYF
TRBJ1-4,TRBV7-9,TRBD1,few,TGTGCCAGCAGCCCCCCCCGCTGGGGACAGGCCTCCGCAACTAATGAAAAACTGTTTTTT,CASSPPRWGQASATNEKLFF
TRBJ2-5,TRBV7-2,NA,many,TGTGCCAGCAGCTTAGGTCGGGGCGGGACCCAGTACTTC,CASSLGRGGTQYF
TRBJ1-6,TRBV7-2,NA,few,TGTGCCAGCAGCTTACGGCAGAATTCACCCCTCCACTTT,CASSLRQNSPLHF
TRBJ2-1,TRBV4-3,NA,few,TGCGCCAGCAGCTTATACGACTCCTACAATGAGCAGTTCTTC,CASSLYDSYNEQFF
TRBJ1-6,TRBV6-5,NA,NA,TGTGCCAGCAGTTATATCCAGAGCTCCTATAATTCACCCCTCCACTTT,CASSYIQSSYNSPLHF
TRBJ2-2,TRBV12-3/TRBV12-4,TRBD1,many,TGTGCCAGCAGTGAACAGGGGAAGGACACCGGGGAGCTGTTTTTT,CASSEQGKDTGELFF
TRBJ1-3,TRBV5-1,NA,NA,TGCGCCAGCACCCATCTGTTCGGCCCATGGGATTCGGAGGGGTCTGGAAACACCATATATTTT,CASTHLFGPWDSEGSGNTIYF
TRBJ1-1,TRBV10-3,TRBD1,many,TGTGCCATCAACGCGGGACAGGGTTTTGGCACTGAAGCTTTCTTT,CAINAGQGFGTEAFF
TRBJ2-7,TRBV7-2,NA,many,TGTGCCAGCAGCTTAGATCCGGGGGTGTCTTACGAGCAGTACTTC,CASSLDPGVSYEQYF
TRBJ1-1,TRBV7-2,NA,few,TGTGCCAGCAGCTTATACGCCGGGCCTGAAGCTTTCTTT,CASSLYAGPEAFF
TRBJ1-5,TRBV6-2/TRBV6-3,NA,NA,TGTGCCAGCAGTTTCCAATATCAGCCCCAGCATTTT,CASSFQYQPQHF
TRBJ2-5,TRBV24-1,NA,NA,TGTGCCACCAGTGATCTCCTACGGGAGACCCAGTACTTC,CATSDLLRETQYF